What follows are 20 T cell receptor beta chains derived from one specimen sequenced in a study of CD8 T cells in ankylosing spondylitis. Regarding the study as a whole: Apparently characteristic of ankylosing spondylitis blood was a TCR beta motif (about eight highly homologous variants).

Each CDR3 protein is one row after TCRdb ran MiXCR on the 5' RACE reads. The sample contains about 450,000 distinct CDR3 sequences, about 24% of which appear only once. These receptors have no identified antigens. The sequenced sample consisted of blood, either unsorted or a sorted T cell fraction (not recorded which). The receptors derive from a male donor with ankylosing spondylitis.

This clonotype was observed many times. The rearrangement uses TRBV29-1 and TRBJ2-1, with D perhaps matching TRBD1 (5 bases). Per germline, CDR1 SQVTM and CDR2 ANQGSEA. V lost 8 bases and J 7 bases, leaving 15 bases between the germline ends. The CDR3 runs 12 residues. The CDR3 DNA is TGCAGCTTCAGGGCCTTTCAAAATGAGCAGTTCTTC. It translates to CSFRAFQNEQFF.

This clonotype has more than one count but fewer than ten. The chain couples TRBV27 to TRBJ2-7; 7 bases match TRBD1. V lost 5 bases to trimming and J lost 3 bases; unmatched junction nucleotides: 10. The length of the CDR3 is 15 residues. Per germline, CDR1 MNHEY and CDR2 SMNVEV (reference sequence). CDR3 sequence: CASSLQGQLFYEQYF. The CDR3, as DNA: TGTGCCAGCAGTCTGCAGGGACAGCTCTTCTACGAGCAGTACTTC.

The V gene is TRBV9, the J gene TRBJ1-5; D gene unclear. From germline, CDR1 is SGDLS and CDR2 YYNGEE. The CDR3 is 14 residues long. Between the trimmed V and J ends, which lost 4 bases and 7 bases, there was a span of 15 bases. Written as DNA, the CDR3 is TGTGCCAGCAGCCCAACCAGTAATATCCAGCCCCAGCATTTT. Protein product: CASSPTSNIQPQHF.

This clonotype was found a few times. The V and J genes are TRBV5-1 and TRBJ1-2; tentative D call: TRBD1 (6 bases). The germline V gene encodes CDR1 SGHRS and CDR2 YFSETQ. Between the trimmed V and J ends, which lost 4 bases and 3 bases, there was a span of 16 bases. There are 15 residues in the CDR3. The CDR3 DNA reads TGCGCCAGCAGCCACCGGGGGGCAGAGTACTATGGCTACACCTTC. The encoded protein is CASSHRGAEYYGYTF.

This sequence joins TRBV5-1 and TRBJ1-1; perhaps TRBD1 as D (5 bases). The CDR3 consists of 14 residues. V gave up 1 base and J gave up 4 bases, with 11 bases separating them. Germline V gene data show CDR1 as SGHRS and CDR2 as YFSETQ. The chain's CDR3 is CASSLWSGSTEAFF. The CDR3 DNA reads as TGCGCCAGCAGCTTGTGGTCAGGGAGCACTGAAGCTTTCTTT.

The sample holds a few counts of this clonotype. This chain connects TRBV5-1 to TRBJ1-6; D unclear. CDR3 size: 14 residues. Germline V gene data show CDR1 as SGHRS and CDR2 as YFSETQ. V shed 0 bases and J shed 7 bases, with 8 bases lying between them. CDR3 residues: CASSLVLENSPLHF. DNA of the CDR3: TGCGCCAGCAGCTTGGTCCTTGAAAATTCACCCCTCCACTTT.

J is TRBJ1-4 and V is TRBV4-2, with 7 bases aligning to TRBD1. The germline V gene encodes CDR1 LGHNA and CDR2 YNFKEQ. CDR3 size: 15 residues. V was pared by 2 bases and J by 3 bases, with 3 bases of the junction left unmatched. CDR3 DNA sequence: TGTGCCAGCAGCCAATACAGGGGAGCTAATGAAAAACTGTTTTTT. Its protein product is CASSQYRGANEKLFF.

This clonotype was seen more than once but under ten times. This rearrangement joins TRBV29-1 to TRBJ1-5, with D maybe TRBD1 (6 bases). The CDR3 is 13 amino acids. Trimming removed 3 bases from V and 4 bases from J, with 10 bases in between. In germline, CDR1 is SQVTM, CDR2 ANQGSEA. The CDR3 DNA reads as TGCAGCGTTGAGGAGGGACAAAATCAGCCCCAGCATTTT. Translating gives CSVEEGQNQPQHF.

This clonotype occurred a few times. The V gene is TRBV25-1, the J gene TRBJ2-5; D is possibly TRBD1 (6 bases). V was shortened by 9 bases and J by 2 bases, with 16 bases between the two germline ends. Germline V CDR1 and CDR2: MGHDK, SYGVNS. The CDR3 runs 14 residues. The CDR3 bases are TGTGCCAGTTCCGCCGGACAGTCACAAGAGACCCAGTACTTC. Residues: CASSAGQSQETQYF. Full variable domain (remainder filled in from reference TRBV25-1 and TRBJ2-5): EADIYQTPRYLVIGTGKKITLECSQTMGHDKMYWYQQDPGMELHLIHYSYGVNSTEKGDLSSESTVSRIRTEHFPLTLESARPSHTSQYLCASSAGQSQETQYFGPGTRLLVL.

The rearrangement links TRBV20-1 to TRBJ1-4; D unresolved. Germline loops: CDR1 DFQATT, CDR2 SNEGSKA (reference sequence). The CDR3 extends over 13 amino acids. Deletions cut 5 bases from V and 4 bases from J, with 11 bases between. Here the CDR3 reads CSAEHRINEKLFF. CDR3 coding DNA: TGCAGTGCTGAACACCGAATTAATGAAAAACTGTTTTTT.

The gene calls are TRBV5-1 and TRBJ1-1, with D perhaps TRBD1 (6 bases). Germline V gives CDR1 SGHRS, CDR2 YFSETQ. The CDR3 is 15 amino acids. The V gene lost 5 bases and the J gene lost 5 bases, with 19 bases spanning the gap. The CDR3 sequence: CASSFSGASGTEAFF. In nucleotides, the CDR3 is TGCGCCAGCAGTTTTTCAGGGGCCTCGGGTACTGAAGCTTTCTTT. Complete variable domain (other parts from reference TRBV5-1 and TRBJ1-1): KAGVTQTPRYLIKTRGQQVTLSCSPISGHRSVSWYQQTPGQGLQFLFEYFSETQRNKGNFPGRFSGRQFSNSRSEMNVSTLELGDSALYLCASSFSGASGTEAFFGQGTRLTVV.

This sequence joins TRBV30 and TRBJ2-7, with no clear D. CDR3 size: 12 residues. The V end was cut by 2 bases, the J end by 3 bases, with 8 bases between. The germline gives CDR1 GTSNPN, CDR2 SVGIG (reference sequence). The CDR3 region is CAWSKYNYEQYF. CDR3 bases: TGTGCCTGGAGTAAGTACAACTACGAGCAGTACTTC.

In this sample, this clonotype turned up a few times. The chain joins TRBV5-1 to TRBJ2-5, with 9 bases identical to TRBD2. The CDR3 totals 14 residues. Trimming took 0 bases from V and 9 from J; bases not matched to a gene: 6. Germline assignment: CDR1 SGHRS and CDR2 YFSETQ. CDR3 amino acids: CASSLASGTSAQYF. In DNA, the CDR3 is TGCGCCAGCAGCTTGGCTAGCGGGACCAGTGCCCAGTACTTC.

A few counts support this clonotype. This chain uses TRBV5-1 with TRBJ2-3; 7 positions match TRBD1. J was trimmed by 3 bases and V by 0 bases; bases with no gene match: 4. The germline V gene encodes CDR1 SGHRS and CDR2 YFSETQ. CDR3 length equals 15 residues. CDR3 residues: CASSLDTGVTDTQYF. The CDR3 coding sequence is TGCGCCAGCAGCTTGGATACAGGGGTTACAGATACGCAGTATTTT. Filled out from reference TRBV5-1 and TRBJ2-3, the complete variable domain reads KAGVTQTPRYLIKTRGQQVTLSCSPISGHRSVSWYQQTPGQGLQFLFEYFSETQRNKGNFPGRFSGRQFSNSRSEMNVSTLELGDSALYLCASSLDTGVTDTQYFGPGTRLTVL.

This clonotype showed up just a few times. J is TRBJ2-1 and V is TRBV18; TRBD2 aligns across 14 bases. CDR1 and CDR2 (germline): KGHSH, LQKENI. J lost 12 bases, V lost 1 base, and 8 bases had no gene match. This CDR3 region has 16 residues. CDR3 nucleotide sequence: TGTGCCAGCTCACCACTTGGGACTAGCGGGAGTGAAGTGCAGTTCTTC. Translating it yields CASSPLGTSGSEVQFF.

This clonotype was observed a handful of times. This rearrangement joins TRBV24-1 to TRBJ2-7; 7 positions agree with TRBD1. V lost 5 bases and J lost 6; bases outside the gene matches: 6. CDR1 is KGHDR and CDR2 is SFDVKD in the germline V gene. This CDR3 has 13 residues. This CDR3 is CATSASTGSEQYV. The CDR3 bases are TGTGCCACCAGTGCCTCGACAGGGTCCGAGCAGTACGTC.

This clonotype has just a few counts. The rearrangement links TRBV3-1 to TRBJ2-1; 11 bases are shared with TRBD2. The CDR3 extends over 17 amino acids. Looked up from germline, CDR1 is LGHDT and CDR2 is YNNKEL (reference sequence). V trimming: 4 bases; J trimming: 4 bases; junction bases outside the gene matches: 9. The CDR3 nucleotides are TGTGCCAGCAGCCGCCCCCTAGCGGGAGGTTCATACAATGAGCAGTTCTTC. It specifies CASSRPLAGGSYNEQFF.

This chain joins TRBV30 and TRBJ1-3; D not certain. Trimming removed 0 bases at V and 4 bases at J, with 4 bases between. Germline V CDR1 and CDR2: GTSNPN, SVGIG (reference sequence). This CDR3 contains 12 residues. This chain's CDR3 is CAWSVNGNTIYF. For the CDR3, the DNA is TGTGCCTGGAGTGTAAACGGAAACACCATATATTTT. The whole variable domain, filled in from reference TRBV30 and TRBJ1-3, reads SQTIHQWPATLVQPVGSPLSLECTVEGTSNPNLYWYRQAAGRGLQLLFYSVGIGQISSEVPQNLSASRPQDRQFILSSKKLLLSDSGFYLCAWSVNGNTIYFGEGSWLTVV.

The table lists this clonotype with a few counts. The rearrangement links TRBV7-9 to TRBJ2-1; 11 nucleotides align to TRBD2. The V segment lost 4 bases and the J segment 8 bases; nucleotides outside the gene matches: 4. In germline, CDR1 is SEHNR, CDR2 FQNEAQ (reference sequence). The length of the CDR3 is 14 residues. The CDR3 DNA sequence: TGTGCCAGCAGCTGGGAGACTAGCGGGGATGAGCAGTTCTTC. Translated: CASSWETSGDEQFF. Full variable domain (remainder filled in from reference TRBV7-9 and TRBJ2-1): DTGVSQNPRHKITKRGQNVTFRCDPISEHNRLYWYRQTLGQGPEFLTYFQNEAQLEKSRLLSDRFSAERPKGSFSTLEIQRTEQGDSAMYLCASSWETSGDEQFFGPGTRLTVL.

V usage is TRBV7-9 and J usage is TRBJ2-3; D is ambiguous. CDR3 length equals 13 residues. The germline gives CDR1 SEHNR, CDR2 FQNEAQ (reference sequence). Trimming cost V 4 bases and J 7 bases, with 12 bases left between them. The CDR3 sequence: CASSSVVGYTQYF. CDR3 sequence (DNA): TGTGCCAGCAGCTCCGTTGTCGGATATACGCAGTATTTT.